A single sample is the source of the 23 T cell receptor beta chains below, sequenced in a study of OX40 agonist ivuxolimab in advanced cancers. This table comes from immunoSEQ multiplex PCR, and its TCRdb copy is limited to in-frame clones, with some not included. The profile covers around 61,000 clones, with approximately 84% appearing a single time and about 2.3% taken by the ten largest. The sequencing used CD4+ or CD8+ T cells sorted from blood, collected in a trial of the OX40 agonist ivuxolimab. These receptor sequences come from an adult with an advanced solid tumor such as melanoma, head and neck, liver or kidney cancer.

This clone was seen a single time. The chain employs TRBV7-3 and TRBJ2-3; 7 nucleotides match TRBD1. CDR1 and CDR2 from the germline V gene are SGHTA and FQGTGA. The CDR3 runs 15 residues. The J segment lost 6 bases and the V segment lost 3 bases, leaving 9 bases of the junction unmatched. In DNA, the CDR3 is TGTGCCAGCAGCTTGGCGCAGGGGGAAGGTGATACGCAGTATTTT. It encodes CASSLAQGEGDTQYF.

This clone was seen only once. CDR3 coding DNA: TGTGCCAGCAGTACACAGGGTGGGTTACCCTACGAGCAGTACTTC. As protein: CASSTQGGLPYEQYF. The chain joins TRBV6-5 to TRBJ2-7; possible D gene TRBD1, 6 bases. Germline-derived CDR1 and CDR2 are MNHEY and SVGAGI. This CDR3 region has 15 residues. V was pared by 5 bases and J by 2 bases, with 16 bases between.

The chain carries TRBV19 and TRBJ1-2, with 9 bases identical to TRBD1. This CDR3 is built from 12 residues. V lost 7 bases to trimming and J lost 7 bases; unmatched junction nucleotides: 4. The germline gives CDR1 LNHDA, CDR2 SQIVND (reference sequence). The CDR3 DNA reads as TGTGCCAGTACCCGGACAGGGGCTGGCTACACCTTC. Its translation is CASTRTGAGYTF.

The chain uses TRBV6-5 and TRBJ1-5; D remains ambiguous. The germline V gene has CDR1 MNHEY and CDR2 SVGAGI. The CDR3 is made up of 13 amino acids. V was cut by 8 bases and J by 4 bases, with 12 bases left in between. This chain's CDR3 is CASARWKNQPQHF. The DNA for the CDR3 is TGTGCCAGCGCCCGCTGGAAGAATCAGCCCCAGCATTTT.

This clone turned up a few times. The chain couples TRBV4-1 to TRBJ1-1; TRBD1 might be the D (6 bases). The V end was cut by 4 bases, the J end by 1 base, with 16 bases between. This CDR3 has 16 amino acids. Germline V CDR1 and CDR2: MGHRA, YSYEKL. The chain's CDR3 is CASSPLGGPRNTEAFF. CDR3 DNA sequence: TGCGCCAGCAGCCCCCTGGGGGGGCCTAGGAACACTGAAGCTTTCTTT.

The chain recombines TRBV10-1 with TRBJ2-3, with TRBD1 identical over 11 bases. CDR1 and CDR2 from the germline V gene are WNHNN and SYGVQD (reference sequence). J lost 5 bases, V lost 2 bases, and 3 bases had no gene match. CDR3 size: 15 residues. CDR3: CASSEGGQGGDTQYF. The CDR3 DNA is TGCGCCAGCAGTGAGGGGGGACAGGGGGGAGATACGCAGTATTTT.

The chain recombines TRBV7-9 with TRBJ2-7, with 9 positions matching TRBD2. This CDR3 is 16 amino acids long. Germline CDR1 and CDR2: SEHNR and FQNEAQ (reference sequence). J lost 2 bases, V lost 2 bases, and 7 bases had no gene match. In DNA form, the CDR3 reads TGTGCCAGCAGCTTATCGCTAGCGGGGTTGACCTACGAGCAGTACTTC. Encoded protein: CASSLSLAGLTYEQYF.

The chain carries TRBV6-6 and TRBJ1-5, with no clear D. The CDR3 loop spans 11 amino acids. V lost 8 bases and J 9 bases, leaving 11 bases between the germline ends. The germline CDR1 and CDR2 sequences are MNHNY and SVGAGI (reference sequence). CDR3 coding DNA: TGTGCCAGCGGACCGTTAGGGCCCCAGCATTTT. Translating it yields CASGPLGPQHF.

The chain joins TRBV27 to TRBJ2-7; TRBD1 matches 10 bases. J lost 6 bases, V lost 6 bases, and 14 bases had no gene match. CDR3 length: 16 amino acids. Germline V gives CDR1 MNHEY, CDR2 SMNVEV (reference sequence). CDR3 region: CASRRSSGTGVSEQYF. As DNA, the CDR3 is TGTGCCAGCAGGAGAAGCTCCGGGACAGGGGTCTCCGAGCAGTACTTC.

The chain links TRBV18 to TRBJ2-7; TRBD1 agrees at 10 bases. The CDR3 extends over 17 amino acids. CDR1 and CDR2 from the germline V gene are KGHSH and LQKENI. The V segment lost 6 bases and the J segment 6 bases; nucleotides outside the gene matches: 17. The CDR3 DNA reads as TGTGCCAGCTCGCCCCTCCAAGAATGGACAGGGGGGTCCGAGCAGTACTTC. Amino acid sequence: CASSPLQEWTGGSEQYF.

V gene TRBV27 combines with J gene TRBJ2-7; the D is unclear. V dropped 3 bases and J dropped 0 bases, with 12 bases sitting between them. This CDR3 comprises 15 residues. Germline CDR1 reads MNHEY; CDR2 reads SMNVEV (reference sequence). DNA of the CDR3: TGTGCCAGCAGTTTTAGTCCAGTGCTCTCCTACGAGCAGTACTTC. This sequence encodes CASSFSPVLSYEQYF.

V usage is TRBV27 and J usage is TRBJ2-3; unclear D gene. The germline CDR1 and CDR2 sequences are MNHEY and SMNVEV (reference sequence). Between the trimmed V and J ends, which lost 4 bases and 1 base, there was a span of 6 bases. CDR3 size: 13 residues. This CDR3 is CASSSWGTDTQYF. In DNA form, the CDR3 reads TGTGCCAGCAGTTCTTGGGGCACAGATACGCAGTATTTT.

V is TRBV14 and J is TRBJ1-6; D unresolved. Germline loops: CDR1 SGHDN, CDR2 FVKESK. The CDR3 runs 13 residues. With 7 bases removed from V and 8 bases from J, the gap between germline ends came to 12 bases. CDR3 coding DNA: TGTGCCAGCAACAGTGATTACGATTCACCCCTCCACTTT. Translated: CASNSDYDSPLHF.

DNA for the CDR3: TGTGCCAGCAGCTTAGGGCCGGGTAAGAAGGAAAACATTCAGTACTTC. It yields the protein CASSLGPGKKENIQYF. The V call is TRBV7-6, the J call TRBJ2-4, with unresolved D. Trimming left V 1 base short and J 5 bases short, with 15 bases between. The CDR3 contains 16 residues. CDR1 SGHVS and CDR2 FNYEAQ come from the germline V gene. Combining the CDR3 with reference TRBV7-6 and TRBJ2-4 gives the whole variable domain GAGVSQSPRYKVTKRGQDVALRCDPISGHVSLYWYRQALGQGPEFLTYFNYEAQQDKSGLPNDRFSAERPEGSISTLTIQRTEQRDSAMYRCASSLGPGKKENIQYFGAGTRLSVL.

For the CDR3, the DNA is TGTGCCAGCAGTGAACTAGCGGGGACCGGGGAGCTGTTTTTT. Amino acid sequence: CASSELAGTGELFF. This sequence joins TRBV6-1 and TRBJ2-2, with 9 positions matching TRBD2. Germline V gene data show CDR1 as MNHNS and CDR2 as SASEGT. Unmatched junction bases numbered 0, after V lost 2 bases and J lost 5 bases. This CDR3 comprises 14 residues.

The chain links TRBV2 to TRBJ2-7; 12 bases line up with TRBD2. Germline CDR1 SNHLY, CDR2 FYNNEI. This CDR3 has 16 residues. Trimming took 3 bases from V and 3 from J; bases not matched to a gene: 6. The CDR3 loop reads CASSDRTSGTNYEQYF. CDR3 nucleotide sequence: TGTGCCAGCAGTGATCGGACTAGCGGGACAAACTACGAGCAGTACTTC.

The gene calls are TRBV15 and TRBJ2-1, with D maybe TRBD2 (6 bases). CDR3 length equals 16 residues. Germline assignment: CDR1 LNHNV and CDR2 YYDKDF (reference sequence). V was shortened by 3 bases and J by 0 bases, with 12 bases between the two germline ends. The CDR3 nucleotides are TGTGCCACCAGCAGTGTCGGAGGGAGCTCCTACAATGAGCAGTTCTTC. Translating it yields CATSSVGGSSYNEQFF.

The chain couples TRBV6-6 to TRBJ2-7; the D is unclear. The CDR3 consists of 12 residues. The germline V gene encodes CDR1 MNHNY and CDR2 SVGAGI (reference sequence). Trimming pared 7 bases from V and 3 bases from J, leaving 10 bases between. CDR3 in amino acids: CASTVGNYEQYF. CDR3 nucleotides: TGTGCCAGCACCGTGGGGAACTACGAGCAGTACTTC.

This clone was counted only a few times. The chain uses TRBV9 and TRBJ2-5, with 10 bases matching TRBD2. V lost 3 bases, J lost 2 bases, and 4 bases stayed unmatched. The CDR3 is made up of 15 amino acids. From germline, CDR1 is SGDLS and CDR2 YYNGEE. The CDR3 loop is CASSATSGKQETQYF. The CDR3 DNA sequence: TGTGCCAGCAGCGCTACTAGCGGGAAACAAGAGACCCAGTACTTC.

The genes are TRBV12-5 and TRBJ2-5; D might be TRBD2 (6 bases). The germline CDR1 and CDR2 sequences are LGHNT and FRNRAP. The CDR3 contains 13 residues. V lost 7 bases, J lost 4 bases, and 13 bases lay in between. The CDR3 here is CASARDFSETQYF. The CDR3 bases are TGTGCTAGTGCCAGGGACTTTTCAGAGACCCAGTACTTC. The whole variable domain, remainder taken from reference TRBV12-5 and TRBJ2-5, is DARVTQTPRHKVTEMGQEVTMRCQPILGHNTVFWYRQTMMQGLELLAYFRNRAPLDDSGMPKDRFSAEMPDATLATLKIQPSEPRDSAVYFCASARDFSETQYFGPGTRLLVL.

The chain couples TRBV6-1 to TRBJ2-5; TRBD2 agrees at 7 bases. Trimming cost V 7 bases and J 4 bases; bases outside gene matches: 6. CDR3 length: 13 residues. In germline, CDR1 is MNHNS, CDR2 SASEGT. CDR3 bases: TGTGCCAGCATATCCGGGAGGAGAGAGACCCAGTACTTC. As protein: CASISGRRETQYF.

The CDR3 spells CASSRVTGRGAQYF. Written as DNA, the CDR3 is TGTGCCAGCAGCAGAGTCACAGGGAGGGGGGCCCAGTACTTC. The chain is built from TRBV5-6 and TRBJ2-5; D is perhaps TRBD2 (7 bases). Germline CDR1 and CDR2: SGHDT and YYEEEE. CDR3 length equals 14 residues. V lost 4 bases and J 9 bases, leaving 19 bases between the germline ends.

CDR3 amino acids: CASSLVPGPANEQFF. In DNA form, the CDR3 reads TGCGCCAGCAGCTTGGTACCGGGACCCGCCAATGAGCAGTTCTTC. This sequence joins TRBV5-1 and TRBJ2-1; either TRBD1 or TRBD2 may supply D (5 bases each). Trimming shortened V by 0 bases and J by 6 bases, and 13 bases separated the two germline ends. The CDR3 has 15 residues. Looked up from germline, CDR1 is SGHRS and CDR2 is YFSETQ.